These 15 T cell receptor beta chains originate from one sample sequenced in a study of cytomegalovirus exposure and HLA in healthy donors. Vbeta (60) and Jbeta (13) primers were used in the PCR. Produced via immunoSEQ multiplex PCR; TCRdb's table is partial and in-frame only. The sample records about 68,000 clones, approximately 80% being singletons. Sequencing input: PBMCs. These receptors all stem from a human donor in good health.

This chain joins TRBV18 and TRBJ1-2, with TRBD1 as a possible D gene (5 bases). V was trimmed by 0 bases and J by 5 bases, leaving 13 bases between them. The CDR3 is 15 amino acids. The germline V gene encodes CDR1 KGHSH and CDR2 LQKENI. CDR3 residues: CASSPPTAPGYGYTF. Here the CDR3 DNA reads TGTGCCAGCTCACCACCCACGGCTCCAGGGTATGGCTACACCTTC.

The chain has TRBV9 and TRBJ2-1; 10 bases match TRBD2. Germline V gives CDR1 SGDLS, CDR2 YYNGEE. Germline trimming cut 3 bases from V and 2 bases from J; bases unmatched to any gene: 2. CDR3 length equals 15 residues. This CDR3 reads CASSEAGGTYNEQFF. The CDR3 region has the DNA TGTGCCAGCAGCGAAGCGGGGGGGACCTACAATGAGCAGTTCTTC.

The V and J genes are TRBV5-4 and TRBJ2-5; 13 bases agree with TRBD2. This CDR3 is 16 amino acids long. Germline loops: CDR1 SGHNT, CDR2 YYREEE (reference sequence). The J segment lost 5 bases and the V segment lost 4 bases, leaving 8 bases of the junction unmatched. CDR3 nucleotides: TGTGCCAGCAGCGAGGGACTAGCGGGGCGATGGGAGACCCAGTACTTC. Translated, it gives CASSEGLAGRWETQYF.

The chain recombines TRBV7-2 with TRBJ1-3; D not certain. Germline V gives CDR1 SGHTA, CDR2 FQGNSA. This CDR3 contains 11 residues. The V and J ends lost 8 bases and 1 base respectively, with 3 bases between them. The CDR3 region has the DNA TGTGCCAGCCTATCTGGAAACACCATATATTTT. The encoded protein is CASLSGNTIYF.

This clone was picked up one time. This sequence joins TRBV27 and TRBJ1-6; 7 nucleotides line up with TRBD1. This CDR3 region has 16 residues. The germline V gene encodes CDR1 MNHEY and CDR2 SMNVEV (reference sequence). The junction had 3 bases not matched to a gene; V was cut back by 0 bases and J by 4 bases. This CDR3 is CASSLSGQSYNSPLHF. DNA for the CDR3: TGTGCCAGCAGTTTATCGGGACAGTCTTATAATTCACCCCTCCACTTT.

The chain carries TRBV7-2 and TRBJ2-1, with D unresolved. Germline CDR1 reads SGHTA; CDR2 reads FQGNSA. Between the trimmed V and J ends, which lost 0 bases and 6 bases, there was a span of 6 bases. This CDR3 spans 13 amino acids. CDR3 sequence: CASSLARRNEQFF. In DNA form, the CDR3 reads TGTGCCAGCAGCTTAGCGCGGCGCAATGAGCAGTTCTTC.

This clone has just one count. The rearrangement joins TRBV2 to TRBJ1-3, with 8 bases that match TRBD1. This CDR3 is built from 13 residues. After removal of 8 bases from V and 4 bases from J, the junction contained 4 bases not matched to a gene. The germline CDR1 and CDR2 sequences are SNHLY and FYNNEI. The CDR3 region is CASGTGLGNTIYF. CDR3 DNA: TGTGCCAGCGGGACAGGACTGGGAAACACCATATATTTT.

The chain links TRBV9 to TRBJ1-1; 11 bases are shared with TRBD1. The CDR3 is made up of 17 amino acids. The ends lost 3 bases at V and 0 bases at J; junction bases unmatched: 7. Germline V gene lookup returns CDR1 SGDLS and CDR2 YYNGEE. CDR3 residues: CASSGFGTGGMNTEAFF. In DNA form, the CDR3 reads TGTGCCAGCAGCGGATTTGGGACAGGGGGGATGAACACTGAAGCTTTCTTT.

The chain is built from TRBV6-5 and TRBJ2-6; unclear D gene. Trimming pared 3 bases from V and 0 bases from J, leaving 6 bases between. Germline CDR1 reads MNHEY; CDR2 reads SVGAGI. This CDR3 is built from 15 residues. This CDR3 is CASSYGSSGANVLTF. Written as DNA, the CDR3 is TGTGCCAGCAGTTATGGTAGCTCTGGGGCCAACGTCCTGACTTTC.

The rearrangement uses TRBV7-2 and TRBJ1-2; tentative D call: TRBD1 (6 bases). Germline lookup yields CDR1 SGHTA and CDR2 FQGNSA. V was trimmed by 7 bases and J by 0 bases, leaving 18 bases between them. This CDR3 has 16 residues. The CDR3 sequence is CASTSGGGPSNYGYTF. In DNA, the CDR3 is TGTGCCAGCACCAGTGGCGGGGGGCCTTCTAACTATGGCTACACCTTC.

This chain links TRBV7-2 with TRBJ1-3, with 7 positions matching TRBD1. V shed 5 bases and J 2 bases; nucleotides not matched to a gene: 9. This CDR3 comprises 16 residues. The V gene's germline CDR1 is SGHTA and CDR2 FQGNSA. The CDR3 spells CASSPSFGTAGNTIYF. CDR3 coding DNA: TGTGCCAGCAGCCCCTCCTTCGGGACAGCTGGAAACACCATATATTTT. Together with reference TRBV7-2 and TRBJ1-3, the CDR3 gives the full variable domain: GAGVSQSPSNKVTEKGKDVELRCDPISGHTALYWYRQSLGQGLEFLIYFQGNSAPDKSGLPSDRFSAERTGGSVSTLTIQRTQQEDSAVYLCASSPSFGTAGNTIYFGEGSWLTVV.

The J gene is TRBJ2-5, the V gene TRBV5-1; 8 bases are a match to TRBD1. Trimming removed 0 bases from V and 5 bases from J; junction bases left unmatched: 3. Germline CDR1 and CDR2: SGHRS and YFSETQ. This CDR3 has 14 amino acids. The CDR3 reads CASSLARGRETQYF. The CDR3 bases are TGCGCCAGCAGCTTGGCCAGGGGGCGCGAGACCCAGTACTTC.

This chain joins TRBV6-1 and TRBJ2-1, with 9 positions matching TRBD1. Germline V lookup: CDR1 MNHNS, CDR2 SASEGT. The CDR3 runs 14 residues. V lost 4 bases and J lost 5; bases outside the gene matches: 3. The CDR3 protein is CASSVRQGDNEQFF. DNA for the CDR3: TGTGCCAGCAGTGTTCGACAGGGGGACAATGAGCAGTTCTTC.

This chain connects TRBV29-1 to TRBJ1-1; perhaps TRBD1 as D (5 bases). Germline V gene data show CDR1 as SQVTM and CDR2 as ANQGSEA. V shed 4 bases and J shed 1 base, with 13 bases lying between them. There are 14 residues in the CDR3. CDR3 coding DNA: TGCAGCGTTGCGCGGGACGGAAAGAACACTGAAGCTTTCTTT. Its translation: CSVARDGKNTEAFF.

V and J are TRBV28 and TRBJ2-7, with 8 bases identical to TRBD2. J gave up 4 bases and V 2 bases, and 7 bases lay outside the gene matches. CDR1 MDHEN and CDR2 SYDVKM come from the germline V gene. The CDR3 totals 15 residues. This chain's CDR3 is CASSLRGGGWYEQYF. DNA for the CDR3: TGTGCCAGCAGTTTAAGAGGCGGGGGGTGGTACGAGCAGTACTTC.